These T cell receptor beta chains were read from a single sample in a study of vaccination and CD4 T cells after COVID-19. TCRdb reprocessed the PCR reads with MiXCR, giving one entry per CDR3 protein. The sample carries over 15,000 distinct CDR3 sequences, less than 50% recorded once. No antigens are known for them. This sample comprised CD4+ T cells from blood, cultured in vitro, obtained before SARS-CoV-2 vaccination. Receptor source: a human donor who had recovered from COVID-19. Each CDR3 is given with its conserved first and last residue. Fields, in order: clone size, V gene, D gene, J gene, CDR3 protein, CDR3 DNA. D genes are given only for firm matches. Clone size is given for some rows only: seen once, a few or many times, or a class if the clone is expanded.

abundance: once; v_gene: TRBV7-2; d_gene: NA; j_gene: TRBJ2-1; CDR3aa: CASSRGGFGNEQFF; CDR3nt: TGTGCCAGCAGTAGAGGGGGGTTCGGGAATGAGCAGTTCTTC
abundance: NA; v_gene: TRBV30; d_gene: NA; j_gene: TRBJ2-2; CDR3aa: CAWKAGRKDGELFF; CDR3nt: TGTGCCTGGAAGGCAGGGAGGAAGGACGGGGAGCTGTTTTTT
abundance: NA; v_gene: TRBV11-2; d_gene: NA; j_gene: TRBJ1-1; CDR3aa: CASSLWTQNTEAFF; CDR3nt: TGTGCCAGCAGCCTCTGGACCCAGAACACTGAAGCTTTCTTT
abundance: NA; v_gene: TRBV20-1; d_gene: NA; j_gene: TRBJ1-4; CDR3aa: CSARDLWGEKLFF; CDR3nt: TGCAGTGCTAGAGATCTATGGGGGGAAAAACTGTTTTTT
abundance: few; v_gene: TRBV20-1; d_gene: NA; j_gene: TRBJ1-6; CDR3aa: CSARDQGSPLHF; CDR3nt: TGCAGTGCTAGAGATCAGGGTTCACCCCTCCACTTT
abundance: NA; v_gene: TRBV20-1; d_gene: TRBD2; j_gene: TRBJ2-5; CDR3aa: CSATSGRAFETQYF; CDR3nt: TGCAGTGCGACTAGCGGGAGGGCCTTCGAGACCCAGTACTTC
abundance: few; v_gene: TRBV28; d_gene: NA; j_gene: TRBJ1-1; CDR3aa: CASRRGGSNTEAFF; CDR3nt: TGTGCCAGCAGGAGGGGTGGGTCGAACACTGAAGCTTTCTTT
abundance: NA; v_gene: TRBV23-1; d_gene: TRBD1; j_gene: TRBJ1-5; CDR3aa: CASSQPNDRDGGNQPQHF; CDR3nt: TGCGCCAGCAGTCAACCTAATGACAGGGACGGAGGCAATCAGCCCCAGCATTTT
abundance: few; v_gene: TRBV28; d_gene: NA; j_gene: TRBJ1-5; CDR3aa: CASSLSGRGNQPQHF; CDR3nt: TGTGCCAGCAGTTTAAGTGGCAGGGGCAATCAGCCCCAGCATTTT
abundance: few; v_gene: TRBV20-1; d_gene: NA; j_gene: TRBJ1-1; CDR3aa: CSAIPGVSTEAFF; CDR3nt: TGCAGTGCTATCCCGGGGGTGAGCACTGAAGCTTTCTTT
abundance: NA; v_gene: TRBV20-1; d_gene: NA; j_gene: TRBJ1-4; CDR3aa: CSARDVGGPNEKLFF; CDR3nt: TGCAGTGCTAGAGATGTGGGGGGCCCCAATGAAAAACTGTTTTTT
abundance: NA; v_gene: TRBV7-2; d_gene: NA; j_gene: TRBJ1-1; CDR3aa: CASSLNRDSEAFF; CDR3nt: TGTGCCAGCAGCTTAAACAGGGATTCTGAAGCTTTCTTT
abundance: NA; v_gene: TRBV7-6; d_gene: NA; j_gene: TRBJ1-5; CDR3aa: CASSPGPLPQPQHF; CDR3nt: TGTGCCAGCAGCCCGGGACCTCTCCCTCAGCCCCAGCATTTT
abundance: NA; v_gene: TRBV28; d_gene: TRBD2; j_gene: TRBJ2-1; CDR3aa: CASSRRLAGGYEQFF; CDR3nt: TGTGCCAGCAGCCGGAGACTAGCGGGAGGCTATGAGCAGTTCTTC
abundance: NA; v_gene: TRBV7-9; d_gene: TRBD2; j_gene: TRBJ2-5; CDR3aa: CASSSWTSAIGGTQYF; CDR3nt: TGTGCCAGCAGCTCCTGGACTAGCGCGATAGGGGGGACCCAGTACTTC
abundance: NA; v_gene: TRBV19; d_gene: NA; j_gene: TRBJ2-7; CDR3aa: CASSTAASRQPKAPYEQYF; CDR3nt: TGTGCCAGTAGTACAGCCGCATCGCGGCAGCCTAAAGCCCCCTACGAGCAGTACTTC
abundance: NA; v_gene: TRBV28; d_gene: NA; j_gene: TRBJ1-2; CDR3aa: CASSLGRVYGYTF; CDR3nt: TGTGCCAGCAGTTTGGGCAGGGTCTATGGCTACACCTTC
abundance: NA; v_gene: TRBV20-1; d_gene: TRBD2; j_gene: TRBJ2-1; CDR3aa: CSAIASGGAGSNEQFF; CDR3nt: TGCAGTGCTATAGCTAGCGGGGGGGCCGGTTCCAATGAGCAGTTCTTC
abundance: NA; v_gene: TRBV20-1; d_gene: NA; j_gene: TRBJ2-1; CDR3aa: CSASAGQTFGNEQFF; CDR3nt: TGCAGTGCTAGTGCAGGCCAAACCTTCGGCAATGAGCAGTTCTTC
abundance: NA; v_gene: TRBV20-1; d_gene: NA; j_gene: TRBJ2-7; CDR3aa: CSASLTDATYEQYF; CDR3nt: TGCAGTGCTAGTCTCACCGACGCTACCTACGAGCAGTACTTC
abundance: few; v_gene: TRBV6-1; d_gene: TRBD2; j_gene: TRBJ2-7; CDR3aa: CASILAGGYEQYF; CDR3nt: TGTGCCAGCATATTGGCGGGGGGTTACGAGCAGTACTTC
abundance: few; v_gene: TRBV20-1; d_gene: NA; j_gene: TRBJ2-5; CDR3aa: CSARVAGVETQYF; CDR3nt: TGCAGTGCTAGAGTAGCAGGGGTAGAGACCCAGTACTTC
abundance: NA; v_gene: TRBV7-2; d_gene: TRBD2; j_gene: TRBJ2-5; CDR3aa: CASSLVPARGTSRGLGTQYF; CDR3nt: TGTGCCAGCAGCTTAGTTCCCGCCCGGGGGACTAGCCGAGGGCTAGGGACCCAGTACTTC
abundance: few; v_gene: TRBV7-2; d_gene: NA; j_gene: TRBJ2-5; CDR3aa: CASSLPPHIYQETQYF; CDR3nt: TGTGCCAGCAGCTTACCCCCCCACATCTACCAAGAGACCCAGTACTTC
abundance: NA; v_gene: TRBV7-9; d_gene: NA; j_gene: TRBJ1-1; CDR3aa: CASSWPPQAANTEAFF; CDR3nt: TGTGCCAGCAGCTGGCCCCCACAGGCCGCGAACACTGAAGCTTTCTTT
abundance: few; v_gene: TRBV10-1; d_gene: TRBD1; j_gene: TRBJ2-3; CDR3aa: CASSAFPGQGTDTQYF; CDR3nt: TGCGCCAGCAGTGCCTTTCCGGGACAGGGTACAGATACGCAGTATTTT
abundance: few; v_gene: TRBV21-1; d_gene: NA; j_gene: TRBJ1-1; CDR3aa: CASSKGCRGMNTEAFF; CDR3nt: TGTGCCAGCAGCAAAGGGTGCCGGGGGATGAACACTGAAGCTTTCTTT
abundance: few; v_gene: TRBV6-2/TRBV6-3; d_gene: TRBD1; j_gene: TRBJ1-5; CDR3aa: CASSKDRGNQPQHF; CDR3nt: TGTGCCAGCAGTAAGGACAGGGGCAATCAGCCCCAGCATTTT
abundance: NA; v_gene: TRBV6-1; d_gene: NA; j_gene: TRBJ1-2; CDR3aa: CASSEAFWRGGYGYTF; CDR3nt: TGTGCCAGCAGTGAAGCGTTTTGGAGGGGGGGATATGGCTACACCTTC
abundance: NA; v_gene: TRBV18; d_gene: NA; j_gene: TRBJ1-2; CDR3aa: CASSPILLTRDTRYGYTF; CDR3nt: TGTGCCAGCTCACCAATACTCTTGACCCGGGACACGCGCTATGGCTACACCTTC
abundance: few; v_gene: TRBV20-1; d_gene: TRBD2; j_gene: TRBJ2-1; CDR3aa: CSARDRTSGSQYEQFF; CDR3nt: TGCAGTGCTAGAGATCGGACTAGCGGGAGTCAGTATGAGCAGTTCTTC
abundance: few; v_gene: TRBV9; d_gene: NA; j_gene: TRBJ2-5; CDR3aa: CASSVYPLGGQIVASHQETQYF; CDR3nt: TGTGCCAGCAGCGTATATCCTCTGGGGGGACAGATTGTGGCTAGCCACCAAGAGACCCAGTACTTC
abundance: NA; v_gene: TRBV5-4; d_gene: TRBD1; j_gene: TRBJ1-1; CDR3aa: CASSPPGQGMLVTEAFF; CDR3nt: TGTGCCAGCAGCCCTCCGGGACAGGGAATGTTGGTGACTGAAGCTTTCTTT
abundance: few; v_gene: TRBV6-1; d_gene: NA; j_gene: TRBJ1-5; CDR3aa: CASSGTWDQPQHF; CDR3nt: TGTGCCAGCAGTGGGACATGGGATCAGCCCCAGCATTTT
abundance: NA; v_gene: TRBV18; d_gene: NA; j_gene: TRBJ1-1; CDR3aa: CASSPRGGDNTEAFF; CDR3nt: TGTGCCAGCTCACCAAGAGGGGGTGATAACACTGAAGCTTTCTTT
abundance: NA; v_gene: TRBV12-3/TRBV12-4; d_gene: NA; j_gene: TRBJ2-7; CDR3aa: CASRLGGEDYEQYF; CDR3nt: TGTGCCAGCAGGTTAGGGGGGGAGGACTACGAGCAGTACTTC
abundance: once; v_gene: TRBV14; d_gene: TRBD1; j_gene: TRBJ1-6; CDR3aa: CASSQEFGRGNSPLHF; CDR3nt: TGTGCCAGCAGCCAAGAATTTGGCAGGGGGAATTCACCCCTCCACTTT
abundance: NA; v_gene: TRBV7-3; d_gene: NA; j_gene: TRBJ2-3; CDR3aa: CATSQSGGADTQYF; CDR3nt: TGTGCCACCTCCCAATCGGGGGGCGCAGATACGCAGTATTTT
abundance: NA; v_gene: TRBV7-2; d_gene: NA; j_gene: TRBJ1-5; CDR3aa: CASSPAGGYQPQHF; CDR3nt: TGTGCCAGCAGCCCCGCGGGGGGCTATCAGCCCCAGCATTTT
abundance: NA; v_gene: TRBV24-1; d_gene: TRBD2; j_gene: TRBJ2-7; CDR3aa: CATSDGTSGSYEQYF; CDR3nt: TGTGCCACCAGTGACGGGACTAGCGGGTCCTACGAGCAGTACTTC
abundance: few; v_gene: TRBV7-9; d_gene: TRBD1; j_gene: TRBJ1-4; CDR3aa: CASSLGDRGREKLFF; CDR3nt: TGTGCCAGCAGCTTAGGAGACAGGGGAAGGGAAAAACTGTTTTTT
abundance: NA; v_gene: TRBV5-1; d_gene: TRBD2; j_gene: TRBJ2-7; CDR3aa: CASSPGLAGSYEQYF; CDR3nt: TGCGCCAGCAGCCCGGGACTAGCGGGAAGCTACGAGCAGTACTTC
abundance: NA; v_gene: TRBV2; d_gene: NA; j_gene: TRBJ1-5; CDR3aa: CASSVGGGNQPQHF; CDR3nt: TGTGCCAGCAGTGTAGGAGGGGGCAATCAGCCCCAGCATTTT
abundance: once; v_gene: TRBV19; d_gene: TRBD2; j_gene: TRBJ2-5; CDR3aa: CASTKTSGGAGGSETQYF; CDR3nt: TGTGCCAGTACCAAGACTAGCGGGGGGGCGGGTGGATCAGAGACCCAGTACTTC
abundance: few; v_gene: TRBV6-2/TRBV6-3; d_gene: NA; j_gene: TRBJ1-5; CDR3aa: CASGLLGAQHF; CDR3nt: TGTGCCAGCGGACTATTGGGAGCCCAGCATTTT
abundance: NA; v_gene: TRBV6-2/TRBV6-3; d_gene: NA; j_gene: TRBJ1-3; CDR3aa: CATRGALYTIYF; CDR3nt: TGTGCCACCCGAGGAGCGCTTTACACCATATATTTT
abundance: NA; v_gene: TRBV29-1; d_gene: NA; j_gene: TRBJ1-1; CDR3aa: CSVASGGWTEAFF; CDR3nt: TGCAGCGTTGCTTCGGGGGGTTGGACTGAAGCTTTCTTT
abundance: NA; v_gene: TRBV5-6; d_gene: TRBD2; j_gene: TRBJ2-3; CDR3aa: CASSPILAAPWDTQYF; CDR3nt: TGTGCCAGCAGCCCGATACTAGCGGCACCTTGGGATACGCAGTATTTT
abundance: NA; v_gene: TRBV6-5; d_gene: NA; j_gene: TRBJ1-1; CDR3aa: CASSSLGPAIGEAFF; CDR3nt: TGTGCCAGCAGTTCCCTGGGACCGGCGATCGGGGAAGCTTTCTTT
abundance: few; v_gene: TRBV20-1; d_gene: NA; j_gene: TRBJ2-5; CDR3aa: CSAVQGIQETQYF; CDR3nt: TGCAGTGCTGTACAGGGTATCCAAGAGACCCAGTACTTC
abundance: NA; v_gene: TRBV7-9; d_gene: TRBD2; j_gene: TRBJ2-2; CDR3aa: CASSLGVAGDKGELFF; CDR3nt: TGTGCCAGCAGCTTAGGGGTAGCGGGAGACAAAGGGGAGCTGTTTTTT
abundance: NA; v_gene: TRBV15; d_gene: NA; j_gene: TRBJ2-7; CDR3aa: CATSRDQATSQQYF; CDR3nt: TGTGCCACCAGCAGAGATCAGGCGACGTCCCAGCAGTACTTC
abundance: few; v_gene: TRBV20-1; d_gene: NA; j_gene: TRBJ1-5; CDR3aa: CSARAREGIVNQPQHF; CDR3nt: TGCAGTGCTAGAGCCCGGGAGGGAATAGTCAATCAGCCCCAGCATTTT